Following are 27 T cell receptor beta chains from one sample sequenced in a study of a mutant IDH1 vaccine in newly diagnosed glioma. TCRdb keeps only in-frame clones here, not all; method: immunoSEQ multiplex PCR. The profile shows roughly 70,000 clones, roughly 84% of them singletons. Time point indicated: week 23, last vaccination. Vaccination used 300 ug of mutant IDH1 20-mer peptide per dose, with topical imiquimod. Antigens for these TCRs are unknown. The sequencing here drew on PBMCs, taken from a glioma patient whose treatment included an IDH1 peptide vaccine. Receptors originate from a man aged 18 to 29 with glioma.

The chain employs TRBV19 and TRBJ2-1; TRBD1 might be the D (6 bases). The CDR3 contains 16 residues. CDR1 is LNHDA and CDR2 is SQIVND in the germline V gene (reference sequence). V dropped 3 bases and J dropped 7 bases, with 19 bases sitting between them. The CDR3 spells CASSIGVRLQGNEQFF. Here the CDR3 DNA reads TGTGCCAGTAGTATTGGGGTAAGACTCCAGGGGAATGAGCAGTTCTTC.

This chain joins TRBV4-1 and TRBJ1-4; tentatively, D is TRBD1 (5 bases). CDR1 MGHRA and CDR2 YSYEKL come from the germline V gene. V lost 0 bases to trimming and J lost 3 bases, with 17 bases between them. The CDR3 contains 18 residues. The CDR3 reads CASSQEFWGSASNEKLFF. The DNA of the CDR3 is TGCGCCAGCAGCCAAGAATTCTGGGGGTCCGCTTCTAATGAAAAACTGTTTTTT.

The rearrangement uses TRBV4-2 and TRBJ2-6, with a weak D call TRBD2 (5 bases). V was trimmed by 0 bases and J by 3 bases, leaving 9 bases between them. The CDR3 is 16 amino acids. CDR1 is LGHNA and CDR2 is YNFKEQ in the germline V gene. The CDR3 spells CASSQERVFGANVLTF. CDR3 DNA sequence: TGTGCCAGCAGCCAAGAGCGGGTGTTTGGGGCCAACGTCCTGACTTTC.

The chain uses TRBV11-2 and TRBJ1-6; D is ambiguous. The CDR3 runs 14 residues. The germline V gene encodes CDR1 SGHAT and CDR2 FQNNGV. V was shortened by 2 bases and J by 10 bases, with 12 bases between the two germline ends. CDR3 sequence (DNA): TGTGCCAGCAGCTTACAGTGGTCCGGGTCACCCCTCCACTTT. Translation gives CASSLQWSGSPLHF.

This clone was recorded a few times. V is TRBV30 and J is TRBJ1-1; D remains unclear. V dropped 2 bases and J dropped 11 bases, with 15 bases sitting between them. Germline CDR1 reads GTSNPN; CDR2 reads SVGIG (reference sequence). The CDR3 covers 12 residues. CDR3 DNA sequence: TGTGCCTGGAGTCGTGATTCCCCCCTGGCTTTCTTT. Its translation: CAWSRDSPLAFF.

The rearrangement joins TRBV18 to TRBJ1-2; 11 bases line up with TRBD1. J gave up 3 bases and V 0 bases, and 3 bases lay outside the gene matches. The CDR3 totals 16 residues. CDR1 and CDR2 from the germline V gene are KGHSH and LQKENI. The CDR3 reads CASSPPSGQGDYGYTF. CDR3 coding DNA: TGTGCCAGCTCACCACCTTCGGGACAGGGGGACTATGGCTACACCTTC.

The chain joins TRBV5-1 to TRBJ1-4; a possible D gene is TRBD1 (6 bases). Germline CDR1 is SGHRS and CDR2 is YFSETQ. This CDR3 spans 14 amino acids. Trimming stripped 3 bases from V and 8 bases from J, with 14 bases between. The CDR3 loop is CASSSTGIGEKLFF. The CDR3 DNA follows: TGCGCCAGCAGCTCCACAGGGATCGGAGAAAAACTGTTTTTT.

The chain links TRBV30 to TRBJ1-4; 10 nucleotides line up with TRBD1. The CDR3 spans 15 residues. Germline CDR1 GTSNPN, CDR2 SVGIG (reference sequence). V shed 3 bases, J shed 6 bases, and the junction held 7 bases outside the gene matches. This CDR3 is CAWRALGTGDEKLFF. CDR3 coding DNA: TGTGCCTGGAGAGCACTCGGGACAGGGGATGAAAAACTGTTTTTT.

The chain has TRBV13 and TRBJ2-5; D is perhaps TRBD1 or TRBD2 (5 bases each). Trimming removed 4 bases from V and 5 bases from J, with 11 bases in between. The CDR3 has 13 residues. From germline, CDR1 is PRHDT and CDR2 FYEKMQ (reference sequence). CDR3 residues: CASSSRGWETQYF. The CDR3 region has the DNA TGTGCCAGCAGCTCGAGGGGTTGGGAGACCCAGTACTTC. The full variable domain, with the rest looked up from reference TRBV13 and TRBJ2-5, is AAGVIQSPRHLIKEKRETATLKCYPIPRHDTVYWYQQGPGQDPQFLISFYEKMQSDKGSIPDRFSAQQFSDYHSELNMSSLELGDSALYFCASSSRGWETQYFGPGTRLLVL.

The DNA of the CDR3 is TGTGCCAGCAGTGTGTTTCCTGTTCGGAACACCGGGGAGCTGTTTTTT. It is translated as CASSVFPVRNTGELFF. The chain couples TRBV25-1 to TRBJ2-2; no clear D. The CDR3 length is 16 residues. Trimming stripped 4 bases from V and 1 base from J, with 13 bases between. Germline-derived CDR1 and CDR2 are MGHDK and SYGVNS.

V and J are TRBV14 and TRBJ2-7, with D tentatively TRBD2 (6 bases). V lost 0 bases to trimming and J lost 3 bases, with 12 bases between them. The CDR3 has 15 residues. Germline CDR1 and CDR2: SGHDN and FVKESK. CDR3 amino acids: CASSQDRAGRYEQYF. The CDR3 DNA follows: TGTGCCAGCAGCCAAGATAGGGCGGGGCGCTACGAGCAGTACTTC.

A note on this clone: The sample contains more than one DNA sequence encoding this CDR3. The rearrangement links TRBV4-3 to TRBJ2-7; D is perhaps TRBD1 or TRBD2 (5 bases each). Trimming shortened V by 1 base and J by 1 base, and 11 bases separated the two germline ends. The CDR3 extends over 15 amino acids. The germline gives CDR1 LGHNA, CDR2 YSLEER. CDR3 bases: TGCGCCAGCAGCCAAGTGGGGGACGGATCCTACGAGCAGTACTTC. Translation: CASSQVGDGSYEQYF.

The chain links TRBV6-1 to TRBJ1-2; possible D gene TRBD1, 5 bases. The CDR3 has 15 residues. V lost 7 bases to trimming and J lost 4 bases, with 19 bases between them. Looked up from germline, CDR1 is MNHNS and CDR2 is SASEGT. This chain's CDR3 is CASTLAVVGVYGYTF. The CDR3 DNA is TGTGCCAGCACCCTAGCTGTGGTAGGGGTCTATGGCTACACCTTC.

The rearrangement joins TRBV7-2 to TRBJ2-5; D may be TRBD1 (6 bases). CDR1 is SGHTA, CDR2 FQGNSA, per germline. There are 14 residues in the CDR3. The V gene lost 5 bases and the J gene lost 4 bases, with 14 bases spanning the gap. CDR3 loop: CASSPPQGRETQYF. The CDR3 nucleotides are TGTGCCAGCAGCCCCCCCCAGGGGAGAGAGACCCAGTACTTC.

The gene calls are TRBV10-2 and TRBJ2-6; 7 bases match TRBD2. The germline CDR1 and CDR2 sequences are WSHSY and SAAADI. V shed 8 bases and J 2 bases; nucleotides not matched to a gene: 3. This CDR3 region has 14 residues. This CDR3 is CASGGGPGANVLTF. The DNA of the CDR3 is TGCGCCAGCGGGGGGGGTCCTGGGGCCAACGTCCTGACTTTC.

The V call is TRBV9, the J call TRBJ2-7; the match to TRBD2 covers 12 bases. This CDR3 has 16 residues. V trimming: 0 bases; J trimming: 3 bases; junction bases outside the gene matches: 4. Looked up from germline, CDR1 is SGDLS and CDR2 is YYNGEE. DNA for the CDR3: TGTGCCAGCAGCGTAGGAGGACTAGCGGGGTACTACGAGCAGTACTTC. Translation gives CASSVGGLAGYYEQYF.

V and J are TRBV2 and TRBJ1-3; D is possibly TRBD1 (6 bases). The V and J ends lost 9 bases and 3 bases respectively, with 9 bases between them. Germline V gives CDR1 SNHLY, CDR2 FYNNEI. The length of the CDR3 is 12 residues. CDR3 sequence (DNA): TGTGCCAGAGGACAGCTTGGAAACACCATATATTTT. It yields the protein CARGQLGNTIYF. Filled out from reference TRBV2 and TRBJ1-3, the complete variable domain reads EPEVTQTPSHQVTQMGQEVILRCVPISNHLYFYWYRQILGQKVEFLVSFYNNEISEKSEIFDDQFSVERPDGSNFTLKIRSTKLEDSAMYFCARGQLGNTIYFGEGSWLTVV.

The chain employs TRBV19 and TRBJ1-1; perhaps TRBD1 as D (5 bases). Germline V lookup: CDR1 LNHDA, CDR2 SQIVND (reference sequence). The CDR3 is 13 amino acids. Trimming took 6 bases from V and 7 from J, leaving 15 bases between them. The chain's CDR3 is CASRWAGTGEAFF. The CDR3 nucleotides read TGTGCCAGTAGATGGGCTGGGACCGGTGAAGCTTTCTTT.

V usage is TRBV7-9 and J usage is TRBJ1-2; the D gene is possibly TRBD1 (6 bases). The CDR3 contains 13 residues. V was shortened by 5 bases and J by 4 bases, with 11 bases between the two germline ends. Germline assignment: CDR1 SEHNR and CDR2 FQNEAQ (reference sequence). The CDR3 sequence: CASSPRTVYGYTF. CDR3 DNA: TGTGCCAGCAGCCCTAGGACAGTCTATGGCTACACCTTC.

This clone was found a few times. For the CDR3, the DNA is TGTGCCTGGAGTAAAGGGTCCTACGAGCAGTACTTC. Residues: CAWSKGSYEQYF. The chain has TRBV30 and TRBJ2-7; D gene ambiguous. This CDR3 contains 12 residues. V was cut by 2 bases and J by 1 base, with 6 bases left in between. Germline loops: CDR1 GTSNPN, CDR2 SVGIG (reference sequence).

The rearrangement uses TRBV10-3 and TRBJ2-3, with 11 positions matching TRBD2. The CDR3 sequence is 15 residues long. Losses at the gene ends were 10 bases for V and 1 base for J; bases not matched to a gene: 7. The germline gives CDR1 ENHRY, CDR2 SYGVKD. The CDR3 is CATWAGLAGTDTQYF. DNA of the CDR3: TGTGCCACTTGGGCGGGACTAGCGGGCACAGATACGCAGTATTTT.

The genes are TRBV7-2 and TRBJ2-7; TRBD1 aligns across 7 bases. With 3 bases clipped from V and 2 bases from J, the junction kept 13 bases outside the gene matches. Looked up from germline, CDR1 is SGHTA and CDR2 is FQGNSA. This CDR3 has 17 residues. The CDR3 is CASSFPVPGQRTYEQYF. CDR3 DNA: TGTGCCAGCAGCTTCCCCGTACCGGGACAGCGGACCTACGAGCAGTACTTC.

The chain uses TRBV6-5 and TRBJ2-1; the match to TRBD1 covers 7 bases. The CDR3 is 15 residues long. Unmatched junction bases numbered 11, after V lost 3 bases and J lost 9 bases. Germline assignment: CDR1 MNHEY and CDR2 SVGAGI. CDR3 in amino acids: CASSYAIQGTGEQFF. DNA for the CDR3: TGTGCCAGCAGTTATGCCATACAGGGGACGGGTGAGCAGTTCTTC.

This chain connects TRBV19 to TRBJ1-5, with D hard to call. The CDR3 runs 19 residues. Trimming removed 3 bases at V and 0 bases at J, with 21 bases between. Germline CDR1 LNHDA, CDR2 SQIVND (reference sequence). Written as DNA, the CDR3 is TGTGCCAGTAGTATTCTTTTCAACTTCTTTCCAGATAGCAATCAGCCCCAGCATTTT. It codes for CASSILFNFFPDSNQPQHF. Variable domain in full (rest from reference TRBV19 and TRBJ1-5): DGGITQSPKYLFRKEGQNVTLSCEQNLNHDAMYWYRQDPGQGLRLIYYSQIVNDFQKGDIAEGYSVSREKKESFPLTVTSAQKNPTAFYLCASSILFNFFPDSNQPQHFGDGTRLSIL.

The rearrangement links TRBV2 to TRBJ1-1, with TRBD1 matching over 7 bases. Germline V CDR1 and CDR2: SNHLY, FYNNEI. The CDR3 loop spans 14 amino acids. V lost 11 bases to trimming and J lost 0 bases; unmatched junction nucleotides: 9. CDR3 sequence reads: CAGDQGGMNTEAFF. CDR3 DNA sequence: TGTGCCGGGGACCAGGGGGGAATGAACACTGAAGCTTTCTTT.

Turning to this clone: Germline is not matched at one junction end, which may reflect a read error. The chain recombines TRBV27 with TRBJ2-7, with a possible D match to TRBD1 (7 bases). Germline V gene data show CDR1 as MNHEY and CDR2 as SMNVEV (reference sequence). The CDR3 totals 15 residues. The CDR3 DNA reads as TGTGCCAGCAGGTTATACAGGGGAGGCGGCTACGAGCAGTACTTC. It is translated as CASRLYRGGGYEQYF.

V gene TRBV29-1 combines with J gene TRBJ2-7; 7 nucleotides match TRBD2. Germline CDR1 is SQVTM and CDR2 is ANQGSEA. The CDR3 has 14 residues. J lost 7 bases, V lost 1 base, and 10 bases had no gene match. As DNA, the CDR3 is TGCAGCGTTGAAGGCGGGGGTGCCCCCGGGGAGCAGTACTTC. Translation gives CSVEGGGAPGEQYF.